This TCR beta chain came from a study of identical twins. Trimming took 7 bases from V and 6 from J, leaving 12 bases between them. The CDR3 is 12 amino acids. TCRdb redid the calling of the 5' RACE reads with MiXCR, one entry per CDR3 protein. Among 200,000 to 250,000 distinct CDR3 sequences listed, 6.5% were seen once. This clonotype appeared many times. Every donor was a healthy Caucasian. The same sample was also studied in work on T cells expressing NK-cell markers.

The sequencing input was CD8+ T cells sorted from blood. The receptor was derived from a woman between 18 and 30 years old in good health. The V call is TRBV12-3 or TRBV12-4, the J call TRBJ1-1, with a weak D call TRBD1 (6 bases). The CDR3 reads CASNTGLAEAFF. The CDR3 nucleotides are TGTGCCAGCAACACAGGGTTAGCTGAAGCTTTCTTT.